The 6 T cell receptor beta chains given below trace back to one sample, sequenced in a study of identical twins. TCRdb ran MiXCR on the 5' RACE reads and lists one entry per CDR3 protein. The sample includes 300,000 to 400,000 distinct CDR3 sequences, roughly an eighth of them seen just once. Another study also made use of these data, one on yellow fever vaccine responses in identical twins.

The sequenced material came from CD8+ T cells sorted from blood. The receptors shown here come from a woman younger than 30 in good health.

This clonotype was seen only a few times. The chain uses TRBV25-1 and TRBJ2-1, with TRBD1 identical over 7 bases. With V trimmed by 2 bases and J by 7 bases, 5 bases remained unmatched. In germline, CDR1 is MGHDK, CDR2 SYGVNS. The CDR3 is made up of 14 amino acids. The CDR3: CASSEAPRGNEQFF. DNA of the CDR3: TGTGCCAGCAGTGAAGCGCCCAGGGGGAATGAGCAGTTCTTC.

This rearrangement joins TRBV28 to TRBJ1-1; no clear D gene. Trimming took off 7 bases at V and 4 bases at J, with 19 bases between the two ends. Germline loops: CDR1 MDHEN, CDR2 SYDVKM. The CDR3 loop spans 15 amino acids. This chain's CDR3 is CASNRDWGMGTEAFF. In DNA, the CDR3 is TGTGCCAGCAACCGCGATTGGGGTATGGGCACTGAAGCTTTCTTT.

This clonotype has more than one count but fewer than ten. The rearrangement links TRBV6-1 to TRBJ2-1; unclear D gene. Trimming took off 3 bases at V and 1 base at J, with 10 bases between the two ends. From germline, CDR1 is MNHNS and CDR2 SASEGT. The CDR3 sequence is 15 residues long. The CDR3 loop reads CASSDATESYNEQFF. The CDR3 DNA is TGTGCCAGCAGTGACGCAACGGAGTCCTACAATGAGCAGTTCTTC.

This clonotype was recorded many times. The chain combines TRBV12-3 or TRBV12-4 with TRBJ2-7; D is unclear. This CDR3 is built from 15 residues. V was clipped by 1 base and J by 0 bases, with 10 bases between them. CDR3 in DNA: TGTGCCAGCAGTTTAGGGCTTCCAAGCTCCTACGAGCAGTACGTC. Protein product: CASSLGLPSSYEQYV.

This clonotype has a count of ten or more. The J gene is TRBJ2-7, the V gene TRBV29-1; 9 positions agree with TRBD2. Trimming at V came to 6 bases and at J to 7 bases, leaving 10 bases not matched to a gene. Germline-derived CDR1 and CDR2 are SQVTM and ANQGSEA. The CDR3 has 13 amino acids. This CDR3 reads CSVRGLAADEQYF. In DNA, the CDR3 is TGCAGCGTCCGGGGACTAGCAGCGGATGAGCAGTACTTC.

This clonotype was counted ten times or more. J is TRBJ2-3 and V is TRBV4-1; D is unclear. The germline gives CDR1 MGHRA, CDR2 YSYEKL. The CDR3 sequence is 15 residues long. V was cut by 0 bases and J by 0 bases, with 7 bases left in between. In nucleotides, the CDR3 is TGCGCCAGCAGCCAAGAAGGGTTTAGCACAGATACGCAGTATTTT. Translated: CASSQEGFSTDTQYF.